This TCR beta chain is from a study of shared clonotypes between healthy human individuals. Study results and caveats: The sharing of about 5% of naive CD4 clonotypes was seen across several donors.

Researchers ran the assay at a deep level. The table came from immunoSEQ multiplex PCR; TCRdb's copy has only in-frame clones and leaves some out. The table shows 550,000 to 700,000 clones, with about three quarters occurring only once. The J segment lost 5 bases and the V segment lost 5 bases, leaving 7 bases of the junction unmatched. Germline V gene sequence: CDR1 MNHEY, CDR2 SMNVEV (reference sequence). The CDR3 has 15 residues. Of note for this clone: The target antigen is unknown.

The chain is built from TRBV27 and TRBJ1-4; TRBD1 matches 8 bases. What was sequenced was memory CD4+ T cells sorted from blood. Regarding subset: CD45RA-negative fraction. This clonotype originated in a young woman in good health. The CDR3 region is CASSKSGQENEKLFF. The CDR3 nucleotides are TGTGCCAGCAGTAAATCGGGACAGGAGAATGAAAAACTGTTTTTT.